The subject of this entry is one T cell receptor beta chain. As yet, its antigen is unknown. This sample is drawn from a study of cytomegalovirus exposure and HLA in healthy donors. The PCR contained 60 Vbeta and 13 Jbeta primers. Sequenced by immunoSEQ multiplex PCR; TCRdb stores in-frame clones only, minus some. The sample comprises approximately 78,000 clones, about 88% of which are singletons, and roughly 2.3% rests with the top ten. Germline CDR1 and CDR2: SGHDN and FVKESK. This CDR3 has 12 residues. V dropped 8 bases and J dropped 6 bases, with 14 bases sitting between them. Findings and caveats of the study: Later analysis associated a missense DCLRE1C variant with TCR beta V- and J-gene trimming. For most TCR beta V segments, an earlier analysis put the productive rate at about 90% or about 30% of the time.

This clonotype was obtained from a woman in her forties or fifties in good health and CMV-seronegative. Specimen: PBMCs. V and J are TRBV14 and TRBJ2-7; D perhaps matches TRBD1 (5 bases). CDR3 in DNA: TGTGCCAGCGGGAAGGGGCCCCTCGAGCAGTACTTC. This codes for CASGKGPLEQYF.